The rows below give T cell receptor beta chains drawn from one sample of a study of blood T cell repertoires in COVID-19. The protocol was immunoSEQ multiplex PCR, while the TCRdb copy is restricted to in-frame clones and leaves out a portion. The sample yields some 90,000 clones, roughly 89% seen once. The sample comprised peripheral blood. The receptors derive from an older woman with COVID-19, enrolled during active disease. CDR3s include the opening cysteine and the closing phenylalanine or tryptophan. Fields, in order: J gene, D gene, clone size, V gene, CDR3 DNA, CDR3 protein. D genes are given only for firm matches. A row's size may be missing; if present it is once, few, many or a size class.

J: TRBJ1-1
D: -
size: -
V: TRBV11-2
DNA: TGTGCCAGCAGCTTAACTGGGAGATTCACTGAAGCTTTCTTT
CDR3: CASSLTGRFTEAFF

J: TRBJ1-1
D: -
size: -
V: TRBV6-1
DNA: TGTGCCAGCAGTGAAGAGGGGGTTTCGTCCAAAGCTTTCTTT
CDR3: CASSEEGVSSKAFF

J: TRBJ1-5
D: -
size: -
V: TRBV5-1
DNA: TGCGCCAGCAGCTTGAACTCAGGGGCCGGTCAGCCCCAGCATTTT
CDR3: CASSLNSGAGQPQHF

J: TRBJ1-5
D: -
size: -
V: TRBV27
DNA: TGTGCCAGCAGTTTATCTGGCTCCAATCAGCCCCAGCATTTT
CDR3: CASSLSGSNQPQHF

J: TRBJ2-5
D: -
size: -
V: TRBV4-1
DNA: TGCGCCAGCAGCCAAGGTCCGTCGGCGGGACCTCAAGAGACCCAGTACTTC
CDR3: CASSQGPSAGPQETQYF

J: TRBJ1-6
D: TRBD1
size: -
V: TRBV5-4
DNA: TGTGCCAGCAGCCCGGACAGGGGGGTTGATAATTCACCCCTCCACTTT
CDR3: CASSPDRGVDNSPLHF

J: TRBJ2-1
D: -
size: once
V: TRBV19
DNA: TGTGCCAGGGCCTGGACAAAGCCCAATGAGCAGTTCTTC
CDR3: CARAWTKPNEQFF

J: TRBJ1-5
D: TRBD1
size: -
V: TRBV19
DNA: TGTGCCAGTAGTGGACAGGGCGGTCAGCCCCAGCATTTT
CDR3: CASSGQGGQPQHF

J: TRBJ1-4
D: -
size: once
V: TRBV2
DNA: TGTGCCAGCAGTGGGCCAATAACTAATGAAAAACTGTTTTTT
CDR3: CASSGPITNEKLFF

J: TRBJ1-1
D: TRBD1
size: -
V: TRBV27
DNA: TGTGCCAGCAGTTTCCAGGACAGGGGGCTAAACACTGAAGCTTTCTTT
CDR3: CASSFQDRGLNTEAFF

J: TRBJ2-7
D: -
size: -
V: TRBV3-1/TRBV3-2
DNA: TGTGCCAGCAGCCAAGAGGGGCTCGAGCAGTACTTC
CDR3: CASSQEGLEQYF

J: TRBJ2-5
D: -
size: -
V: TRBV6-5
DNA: TGTGCCAGCAGTTCCCGTTTGTTGGGCGAGACCCAGTACTTC
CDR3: CASSSRLLGETQYF

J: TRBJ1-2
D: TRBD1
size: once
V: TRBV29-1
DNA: TGCAGCGCCGACGTCGGACAGGGGTTCGGCTACACCTTC
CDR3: CSADVGQGFGYTF

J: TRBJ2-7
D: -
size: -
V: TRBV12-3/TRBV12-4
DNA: TGTGCCACTTCAGGGCTTGGTAACGAGCAGTACTTC
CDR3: CATSGLGNEQYF

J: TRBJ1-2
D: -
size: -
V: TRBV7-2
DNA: TGTGCCAGCAGCAATGGCCCTCTCTATGGCTACACCTTC
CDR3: CASSNGPLYGYTF

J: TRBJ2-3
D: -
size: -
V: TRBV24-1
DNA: TGTGCCACCAGCTACCAGGCAGATACGCAGTATTTT
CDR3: CATSYQADTQYF

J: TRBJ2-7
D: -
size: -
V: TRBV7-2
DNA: TGTGCCAGCAGCTATGGCAGGGTTTACGAGCAGTACTTC
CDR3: CASSYGRVYEQYF

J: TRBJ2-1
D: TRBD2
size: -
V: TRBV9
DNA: TGTGCCAGCAGCGTAGGGGGCGGCGGGGGCTCCTACAATGAGCAGTTCTTC
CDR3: CASSVGGGGGSYNEQFF

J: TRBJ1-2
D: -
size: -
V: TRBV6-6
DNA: TGTGCCAGCAGCCTCGGAGCGGCTGGCTACACCTTC
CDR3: CASSLGAAGYTF

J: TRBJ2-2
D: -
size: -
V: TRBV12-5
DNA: TGTGCTAGTGGTTTCGGAGACCCGGTGTCCGGGGAGCTGTTTTTT
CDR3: CASGFGDPVSGELFF

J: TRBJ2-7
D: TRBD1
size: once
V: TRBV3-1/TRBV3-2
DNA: TGTGCCAGCAGCCGACCGGGACAGGGACCCTACGAGCAGTACTTC
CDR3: CASSRPGQGPYEQYF

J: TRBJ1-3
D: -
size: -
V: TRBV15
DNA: TGTGCCACCAGCTCCAGGGTCCCCTCTGGAAACACCATATATTTT
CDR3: CATSSRVPSGNTIYF

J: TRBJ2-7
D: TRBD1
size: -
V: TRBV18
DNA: TGTGCCAGCTCACGGGACAGGTACTACGAGCAGTACTTC
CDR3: CASSRDRYYEQYF

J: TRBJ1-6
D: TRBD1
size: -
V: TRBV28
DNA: TGTGCCAGCACCCCTTGGGGGGACAGGGATGATTCACCCCTCCACTTT
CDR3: CASTPWGDRDDSPLHF

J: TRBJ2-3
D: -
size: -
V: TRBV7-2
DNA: TGTGCCAGCAGCCCCCTGGCGGGGAGGTCAGATACGCAGTATTTT
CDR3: CASSPLAGRSDTQYF

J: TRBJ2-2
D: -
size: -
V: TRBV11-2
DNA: TGTGCCCTATATGGCACCGGGGAGCTGTTTTTT
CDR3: CALYGTGELFF

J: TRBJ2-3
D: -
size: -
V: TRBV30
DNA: TGTGCCTGGAGTGTTAGCGGAGCTATGACGTATTTT
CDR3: CAWSVSGAMTYF

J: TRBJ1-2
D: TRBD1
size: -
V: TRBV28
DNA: TGTGCCAGCAGCCCGGGACAGGGGGGTGGCTACACCTTC
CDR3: CASSPGQGGGYTF

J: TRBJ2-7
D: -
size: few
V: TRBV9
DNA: TGTGCCAGCAGCGTAGACGGGGAGACCTACGAGCAGTACTTC
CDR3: CASSVDGETYEQYF

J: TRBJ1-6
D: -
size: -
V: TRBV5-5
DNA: TGTGCCAGCAGCTTGATGGGGCAGTCCTATAATTCACCCCTCCACTTT
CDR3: CASSLMGQSYNSPLHF

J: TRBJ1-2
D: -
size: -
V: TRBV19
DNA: TGTGCCAGTAGTATAGGGGAGCGAGCTAACTATGGCTACACCTTC
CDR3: CASSIGERANYGYTF

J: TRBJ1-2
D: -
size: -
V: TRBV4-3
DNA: TGCGCCAGCAGCCAAGCCCAGGGGTCGGACTATGGCTACACCTTC
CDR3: CASSQAQGSDYGYTF

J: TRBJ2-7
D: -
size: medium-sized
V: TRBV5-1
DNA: TGCGCCAGCAGCTTGCAGGGTTCCGAGCAGTACTTC
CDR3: CASSLQGSEQYF

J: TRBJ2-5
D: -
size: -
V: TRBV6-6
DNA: TGTGCCAGCGCTTTACAGGGTCAAGAGACCCAGTACTTC
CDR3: CASALQGQETQYF

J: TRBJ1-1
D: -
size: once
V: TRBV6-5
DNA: TGTGCCAGCATCCCGGGAGCTGAGTTCCCTGAAGCTTTCTTT
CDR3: CASIPGAEFPEAFF

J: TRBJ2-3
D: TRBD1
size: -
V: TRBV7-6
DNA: TGTGCCAGCAGTCTAGGGTCATGGGACAGAAGCACAGATACGCAGTATTTT
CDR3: CASSLGSWDRSTDTQYF

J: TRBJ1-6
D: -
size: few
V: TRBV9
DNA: TGTGCCAGCAGCGTAGGAGGCCTACTTAATTCACCCCTCCACTTT
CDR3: CASSVGGLLNSPLHF

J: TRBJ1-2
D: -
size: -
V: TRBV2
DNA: TGTGCCAGCAGCCGAGGAGACTATGGCTACACCTTC
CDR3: CASSRGDYGYTF

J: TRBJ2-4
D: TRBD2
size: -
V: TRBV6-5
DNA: TGTGCCAGCAGAAAACCGGGGGGGCCCGGAAACATTCAGTACTTC
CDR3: CASRKPGGPGNIQYF

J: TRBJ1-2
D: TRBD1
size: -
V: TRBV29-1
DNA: TGCAGCGTTGACGACAGGGACTATGGCTACACCTTC
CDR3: CSVDDRDYGYTF

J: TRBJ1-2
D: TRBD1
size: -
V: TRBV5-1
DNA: TGCGCCAGCAGCCCCCGGACAGGGCCTTCTGGCTACACCTTC
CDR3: CASSPRTGPSGYTF

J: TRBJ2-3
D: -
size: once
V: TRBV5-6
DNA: TGTGCCAGCAGCCCGCTCGGACAGGGAGGGGATACGCAGTATTTT
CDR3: CASSPLGQGGDTQYF

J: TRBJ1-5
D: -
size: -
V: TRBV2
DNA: TGTGCCAGCACGCTCAACCACAATAGCAATCAGCCCCAGCATTTT
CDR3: CASTLNHNSNQPQHF

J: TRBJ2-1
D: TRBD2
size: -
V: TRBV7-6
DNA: TGTGCCAGCAGCTTTGTAGCGGGCAATGAGCAGTTCTTC
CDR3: CASSFVAGNEQFF

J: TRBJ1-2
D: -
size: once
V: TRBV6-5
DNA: TGTGCCAGCAGTAACAGGGCTGCTAACTATGGCTACACCTTC
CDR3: CASSNRAANYGYTF

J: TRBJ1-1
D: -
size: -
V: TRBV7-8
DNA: TGTGCCAGCAGCCTATTACGGGAGTCTGAAGCTTTCTTT
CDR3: CASSLLRESEAFF

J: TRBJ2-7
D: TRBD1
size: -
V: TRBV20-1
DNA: TGCAGTGCTAGTTCGGGACAGTCCTACGAGCAGTACTTC
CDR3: CSASSGQSYEQYF

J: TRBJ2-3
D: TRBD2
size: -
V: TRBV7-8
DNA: TGTGCCAGCAGGACTAGCGGGGGACGTATCGGGACAGATACGCAGTATTTT
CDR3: CASRTSGGRIGTDTQYF

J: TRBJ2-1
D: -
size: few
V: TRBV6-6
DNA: TGTGCCAGCAGTTATATCGATGAGCAGTTCTTC
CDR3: CASSYIDEQFF

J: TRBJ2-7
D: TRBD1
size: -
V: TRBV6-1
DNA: TGTGCCAGCAGTGAAGATAATACAGGGGTCTTTTCCTACGAGCAGTACTTC
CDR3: CASSEDNTGVFSYEQYF

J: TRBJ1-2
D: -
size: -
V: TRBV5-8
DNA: TGTGCCAGCAGCCTTGCACAGATCTATGGCTACACCTTC
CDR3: CASSLAQIYGYTF

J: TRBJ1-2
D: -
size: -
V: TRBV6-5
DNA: TGTGCCAGCAGTTACAAGTCAGGGGATGGCTACACCTTC
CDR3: CASSYKSGDGYTF

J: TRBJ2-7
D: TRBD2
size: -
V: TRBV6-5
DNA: TGTGCCAGCAGTACACGGACTAGCGGGGTTTCCGAGCAGTACTTC
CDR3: CASSTRTSGVSEQYF

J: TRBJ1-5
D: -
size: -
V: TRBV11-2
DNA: TGTGCCAGCAGCTTAGATGGGGGCTCTAGGTCGCCCCAGCATTTT
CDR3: CASSLDGGSRSPQHF

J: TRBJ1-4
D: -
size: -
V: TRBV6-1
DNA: TGTGCCAGCAGTGAAGGGGGGCGGGGGCCTGCTGAAAAACTGTTTTTT
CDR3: CASSEGGRGPAEKLFF

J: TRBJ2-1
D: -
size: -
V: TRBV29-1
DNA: TGCAGCGTTGTGCAGGGTTGGTCGAATGAGCAGTTCTTC
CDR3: CSVVQGWSNEQFF

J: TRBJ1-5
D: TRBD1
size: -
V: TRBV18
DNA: TGTGCCAGCTCACCAGGACAGGGGGTCAATCAGCCCCAGCATTTT
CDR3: CASSPGQGVNQPQHF